The rows below give T cell receptor beta chains drawn from one sample of a study of radiation and T cells in renal cell carcinoma. Libraries were prepared by immunoSEQ multiplex PCR; TCRdb keeps only in-frame clonotypes and omits some of them. The sample yields 80,000 or so clones, nearly 90% seen once. The source was blood, collected from a patient whose treatment included radiotherapy and nephrectomy. These receptors were taken from a woman between 65 and 79 years old with renal cell carcinoma. The CDR3 runs from the conserved cysteine through the conserved F or W. Fields, in order: D gene, J gene, V gene, clone size, CDR3 protein, CDR3 DNA. A D gene is named only where the DNA matches it firmly. Where a row states a size, it is once, few, many or the class of an expanded clone; other rows omit it.

>TRBD1|TRBJ1-2|TRBV13|NA
CASSPRTGAYGYTF
TGTGCCAGCAGCCCAAGGACAGGGGCTTATGGCTACACCTTC
>TRBD1|TRBJ1-4|TRBV7-9|NA
CASSPGTGDNEKLFF
TGTGCCAGCAGCCCGGGGACAGGGGATAATGAAAAACTGTTTTTT
>NA|TRBJ1-5|TRBV6-5|NA
CASRPPGNQPQHF
TGTGCCAGCAGGCCGCCGGGCAATCAGCCCCAGCATTTT
>NA|TRBJ2-1|TRBV5-1|NA
CASSQGRPNSYNEQFF
TGCGCCAGCAGCCAAGGACGGCCGAACTCCTACAATGAGCAGTTCTTC
>TRBD1|TRBJ1-2|TRBV5-3|NA
CARSLGQGNYGYTF
TGTGCCAGAAGCTTGGGACAGGGGAACTATGGCTACACCTTC
>NA|TRBJ1-5|TRBV7-2|NA
CASSLEGGSNQPQHF
TGTGCCAGCAGCTTAGAGGGGGGTAGCAATCAGCCCCAGCATTTT
>NA|TRBJ2-2|TRBV7-2|NA
CASSPDTGELFF
TGTGCCAGCAGCCCGGACACCGGGGAGCTGTTTTTT
>NA|TRBJ2-3|TRBV5-1|NA
CASSGGQSTDTQYF
TGCGCCAGCAGCGGCGGACAAAGCACAGATACGCAGTATTTT
>TRBD2|TRBJ2-1|TRBV27|NA
CASSLGPGLAGTNEQFF
TGTGCCAGCAGTTTGGGTCCGGGACTAGCGGGGACCAATGAGCAGTTCTTC
>NA|TRBJ1-5|TRBV6-1|NA
CASSEEQGRINQPQHF
TGTGCCAGCAGTGAAGAACAGGGACGGATCAATCAGCCCCAGCATTTT
>NA|TRBJ1-2|TRBV28|NA
CASSPLGRPYGYTF
TGTGCCAGCAGTCCCCTGGGACGGCCCTATGGCTACACCTTC
>TRBD2|TRBJ2-1|TRBV30|once
CAWSVRGGNEQFF
TGTGCCTGGAGTGTTCGGGGGGGAAATGAGCAGTTCTTC
>NA|TRBJ2-5|TRBV19|NA
CASIGDDQETQYF
TGTGCCAGTATCGGAGATGACCAAGAGACCCAGTACTTC
>TRBD1|TRBJ2-7|TRBV11-2|NA
CASSLDGGGTGGYEQYF
TGTGCCAGCAGCTTAGATGGCGGCGGGACAGGGGGCTACGAGCAGTACTTC
>NA|TRBJ1-5|TRBV28|few
CASSPPGSNQPQHF
TGTGCCAGCAGCCCCCCGGGAAGCAATCAGCCCCAGCATTTT
>TRBD1|TRBJ1-1|TRBV5-1|NA
CASSLDRDRFTEAFF
TGCGCCAGCAGCTTGGATCGGGACAGGTTCACTGAAGCTTTCTTT
>NA|TRBJ1-1|TRBV28|NA
CASSLVGMMNTEAFF
TGTGCCAGCAGTCTCGTAGGAATGATGAACACTGAAGCTTTCTTT